The clone carrying this TCR beta chain was found a few times. The data were taken from a study of T cells after yellow fever vaccination. Between the trimmed V and J ends, which lost 3 bases and 8 bases, there was a span of 13 bases. The germline V gene encodes CDR1 DFQATT and CDR2 SNEGSKA (reference sequence). The CDR3 is 12 residues long. MiXCR, run by TCRdb on the 5' RACE reads, gives a single entry per CDR3 protein. This sample has roughly 120,000 distinct CDR3 sequences, with 8% to 9.5% found just once. The sequence was obtained from a man aged 30-40 years who received the YFV17D yellow fever vaccine. The chain uses TRBV20-1 and TRBJ1-2; D remains ambiguous. Sequenced material: CD8+ T cells sorted from PBMCs, taken 45 days after the yellow fever booster vaccination. The CDR3: CSASDVFGGYTF. CDR3 nucleotide sequence: TGCAGTGCTAGTGATGTATTCGGCGGCTACACCTTC.